What follows is one TCR beta chain and its context. The antigen is unknown. Recent acute infections and vaccinations were absent in the healthy HIV-negative adult donors. CD45RO+ cells were combined with CCR7-negative CD45RA+ TemRA cells to form CD8 memory. Only in-frame clones appear in the TCRdb table, and some are missing; sequencing was by immunoSEQ multiplex PCR. The table shows 600,000 to 750,000 clones, with roughly 88% occurring only once. The CDR3 is 14 amino acids. The V end lost 5 bases, the J end lost 5 bases, and 13 bases lay between the germline ends. CDR1 and CDR2 from the germline V gene are MNHNY and SVGAGI (reference sequence). The sample comes from a study of shared clonotypes between healthy human individuals. Study-level findings and limits: Larger estimated richness was generally recorded for naive subsets relative to memory subsets.

This TCR came from a man younger than 35 in good health. Some clones in this sample may be carry-over from other donors' samples. Sequenced input: memory CD8+ T cells from PBMCs. Subset denoted: CD45RO+ cells pooled with CCR7-negative TemRA cells. The chain joins TRBV6-6 to TRBJ1-5; weak D call: TRBD1 (5 bases). For the CDR3, the DNA is TGTGCCAGCAGTCCCAGGGAGTTGGATCAGCCCCAGCATTTT. It codes for CASSPRELDQPQHF.